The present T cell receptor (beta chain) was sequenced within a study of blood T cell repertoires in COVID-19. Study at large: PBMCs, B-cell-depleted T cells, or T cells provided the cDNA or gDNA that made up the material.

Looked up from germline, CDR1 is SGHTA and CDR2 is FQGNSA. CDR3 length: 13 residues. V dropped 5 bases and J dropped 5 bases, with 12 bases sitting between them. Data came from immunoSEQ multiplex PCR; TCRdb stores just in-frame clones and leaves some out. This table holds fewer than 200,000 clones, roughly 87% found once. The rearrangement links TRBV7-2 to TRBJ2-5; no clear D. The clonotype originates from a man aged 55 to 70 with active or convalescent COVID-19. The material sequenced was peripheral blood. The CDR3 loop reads CASSLDWSETQYF. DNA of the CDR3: TGTGCCAGCAGCCTAGACTGGTCTGAGACCCAGTACTTC.